Below, one T cell receptor (beta chain) is given with its context. The antigen is undetermined. Germline CDR1 and CDR2: WSHSY and SAAADI. The CDR3 is 18 residues long. V dropped 4 bases and J dropped 5 bases, with 24 bases sitting between them. The data are from a study of cytomegalovirus exposure and HLA in healthy donors. Study results and caveats: Segments of the TCR beta V type were, in most cases, productive about 87% or about 30% of the time in an earlier analysis.

The PCR ran on 60 Vbeta and 13 Jbeta primers. TCRdb's table, derived via immunoSEQ multiplex PCR, lists solely in-frame clones and lacks some. The data hold 55,000 to 65,000 clones, with 79% observed a single time. The rearrangement joins TRBV10-2 to TRBJ2-1; tentative D call: TRBD2 (5 bases). Specimen: PBMCs. The TCR comes from a woman under 40 in good health and CMV-seronegative. For the CDR3, the DNA is TGCGCCAGCAGTGGATTAGCCCGAGAGCGGCTAAACGACAATGAGCAGTTCTTC. This translates into CASSGLARERLNDNEQFF.